The sequence of this T cell receptor (beta chain) was determined in a study of cytotoxic CD8 clonotypes in ibrutinib-treated CLL. Study-level findings and limits: At ibrutinib response, clonality increased, and at progression it declined back toward baseline. There were few public clonotypes, and on treatment they contracted or stayed stable.

Concerning this clone itself: No antigen is known for it.

The protocol was immunoSEQ multiplex PCR, while the TCRdb copy is restricted to in-frame clones and leaves out a portion. The sample has roughly 220,000 clones, 79% seen once. Material: PBMCs, obtained after 12 months of ibrutinib treatment. This TCR was sampled from a human donor with chronic lymphocytic leukemia.

CDR3 protein: CASSLEQGAGYEQYF. For the CDR3, the DNA is TGCGCCAGCAGCTTGGAGCAGGGGGCGGGTTACGAGCAGTACTTC. The V call is TRBV5-1, the J call TRBJ2-7; 8 positions agree with TRBD1. The CDR3 extends over 15 amino acids. V dropped 0 bases and J dropped 4; count of bases not matched to a gene: 6. Germline CDR1 reads SGHRS; CDR2 reads YFSETQ. The full variable domain, rest sourced from reference TRBV5-1 and TRBJ2-7, is KAGVTQTPRYLIKTRGQQVTLSCSPISGHRSVSWYQQTPGQGLQFLFEYFSETQRNKGNFPGRFSGRQFSNSRSEMNVSTLELGDSALYLCASSLEQGAGYEQYFGPGTRLTVT.